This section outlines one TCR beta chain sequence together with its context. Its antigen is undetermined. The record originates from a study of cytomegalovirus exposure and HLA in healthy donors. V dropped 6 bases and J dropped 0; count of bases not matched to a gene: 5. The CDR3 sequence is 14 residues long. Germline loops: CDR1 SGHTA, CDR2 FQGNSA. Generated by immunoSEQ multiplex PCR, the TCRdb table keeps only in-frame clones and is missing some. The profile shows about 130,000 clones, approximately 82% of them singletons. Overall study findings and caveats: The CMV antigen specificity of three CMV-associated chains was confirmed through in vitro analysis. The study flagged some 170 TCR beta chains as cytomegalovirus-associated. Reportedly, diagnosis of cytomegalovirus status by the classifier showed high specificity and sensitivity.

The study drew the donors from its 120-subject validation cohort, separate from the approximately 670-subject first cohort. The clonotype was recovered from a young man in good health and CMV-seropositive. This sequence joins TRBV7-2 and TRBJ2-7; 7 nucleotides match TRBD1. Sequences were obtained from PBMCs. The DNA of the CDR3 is TGTGCCAGCAGGCCGGACAGGTACTCCTACGAGCAGTACTTC. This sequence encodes CASRPDRYSYEQYF.